These 15 T cell receptor beta chains were sequenced from one sample in a study of blood T cell repertoires in COVID-19. Method: immunoSEQ multiplex PCR; TCRdb's copy keeps in-frame clones and lacks some. The repertoire includes over 150,000 clones, 60% to 80% of them detected once, and roughly 17% sits in the top ten. The sample consisted of PBMCs or T cells enriched from blood (not recorded which). The receptors were sampled from a woman aged 45-59 years who had recovered from COVID-19.

The chain recombines TRBV2 with TRBJ1-6, with D uncertain. The length of the CDR3 is 14 residues. Deletions cut 7 bases from V and 8 bases from J, with 15 bases between. Germline CDR1 SNHLY, CDR2 FYNNEI. The DNA of the CDR3 is TGTGCCAGCAATAGCCGGGAGCGGGATTCACCCCTCCACTTT. It yields the protein CASNSRERDSPLHF.

This chain links TRBV6-4 with TRBJ1-2, with 8 nucleotides matching TRBD1. Germline lookup yields CDR1 MRHNA and CDR2 SNTAGT. The CDR3 contains 13 residues. The V and J ends lost 5 bases and 6 bases, in that order; junction bases with no gene match: 5. The CDR3 loop reads CASSNDRGNGYTF. The CDR3 DNA follows: TGTGCCAGCAGTAACGACAGGGGAAATGGCTACACCTTC.

The CDR3 is CASSDVSGRRAYNEQFF. CDR3 DNA: TGCGCCAGCAGTGATGTTAGCGGGAGACGGGCCTACAATGAGCAGTTCTTC. The gene calls are TRBV10-1 and TRBJ2-1, with 9 bases fitting TRBD2. The CDR3 has 17 amino acids. Trimming took 3 bases from V and 2 from J; bases not matched to a gene: 8. The germline V gene encodes CDR1 WNHNN and CDR2 SYGVQD (reference sequence).

The chain recombines TRBV19 with TRBJ1-5, with 8 positions matching TRBD1. In germline, CDR1 is LNHDA, CDR2 SQIVND (reference sequence). The CDR3 has 16 amino acids. V gave up 5 bases and J gave up 0 bases; unmatched junction bases: 6. CDR3 loop: CASSVTGAPSNQPQHF. The CDR3 nucleotides read TGTGCCAGTAGTGTGACAGGGGCCCCTAGCAATCAGCCCCAGCATTTT. The full variable domain, its missing parts supplied by reference TRBV19 and TRBJ1-5, is DGGITQSPKYLFRKEGQNVTLSCEQNLNHDAMYWYRQDPGQGLRLIYYSQIVNDFQKGDIAEGYSVSREKKESFPLTVTSAQKNPTAFYLCASSVTGAPSNQPQHFGDGTRLSIL.

V and J are TRBV15 and TRBJ2-2; TRBD2 matches at 7 bases. The CDR3 covers 17 residues. Germline lookup yields CDR1 LNHNV and CDR2 YYDKDF (reference sequence). J lost 4 bases, V lost 0 bases, and 8 bases had no gene match. Written as DNA, the CDR3 is TGTGCCACCAGCAGAGATACTAGCGTTACGACCACCGGGGAGCTGTTTTTT. As protein: CATSRDTSVTTTGELFF.

This clone appeared a few times. This rearrangement joins TRBV3-1 (or the pseudogene TRBV3-2) to TRBJ2-5; TRBD1 is a possible D gene (6 bases). V was clipped by 1 base and J by 8 bases, with 11 bases between them. CDR1 LGHDT and CDR2 YNNKEL come from the germline V gene (reference sequence). This CDR3 contains 13 residues. CDR3 nucleotide sequence: TGTGCCAGCAGCCAAGGTACCGGGACAACCCAGTACTTC. Translated: CASSQGTGTTQYF.

This clone appeared once. DNA of the CDR3: TGTGCCAGCAGCTTGAGCAGGGTCTCCTCCTACGAGCAGTACTTC. Encoded protein: CASSLSRVSSYEQYF. This rearrangement joins TRBV7-3 to TRBJ2-7, with a weak D call TRBD1 (5 bases). CDR3 length equals 15 residues. V lost 3 bases and J lost 0, with 12 bases in between. Germline assignment: CDR1 SGHTA and CDR2 FQGTGA.

This rearrangement joins TRBV28 to TRBJ1-5; possible D gene TRBD1, 6 bases. Trimming removed 4 bases at V and 7 bases at J, with 20 bases between. This CDR3 has 16 amino acids. CDR1 is MDHEN, CDR2 SYDVKM, per germline. CDR3 DNA sequence: TGTGCCAGCAGTTCAACCTTAACAGGGTTCGGGCAGCCCCAGCATTTT. It is translated as CASSSTLTGFGQPQHF.

The V and J genes are TRBV30 and TRBJ1-5, with D possibly being TRBD1 (5 bases). Trimming removed 3 bases at V and 10 bases at J, with 19 bases between. The CDR3 totals 14 residues. Germline V gene sequence: CDR1 GTSNPN, CDR2 SVGIG (reference sequence). The CDR3 nucleotides read TGTGCCTGGAGGGGTACGGGGGATGGAGCTCCCCAGCATTTT. This encodes CAWRGTGDGAPQHF.

This sequence joins TRBV30 and TRBJ2-7; D is perhaps TRBD2 (5 bases). CDR1 and CDR2 from the germline V gene are GTSNPN and SVGIG (reference sequence). V shed 4 bases and J shed 0 bases, with 10 bases lying between them. This CDR3 has 13 amino acids. CDR3 sequence (DNA): TGTGCCTGGAACCAAGAGGGCTCCTACGAGCAGTACTTC. Its translation is CAWNQEGSYEQYF.

The chain uses TRBV10-3 and TRBJ2-7; 7 bases map to TRBD2. Losses at the gene ends were 8 bases for V and 0 bases for J; bases not matched to a gene: 7. Germline lookup yields CDR1 ENHRY and CDR2 SYGVKD. The CDR3 sequence is 14 residues long. CDR3 nucleotide sequence: TGTGCCATCCGCTTGGGGACTACCTCCTACGAGCAGTACTTC. Translation gives CAIRLGTTSYEQYF.

In this sample, this clone turned up a few times. This chain connects TRBV11-2 to TRBJ1-3; no clear D. Trimming took 9 bases from V and 0 from J, leaving 12 bases between them. The CDR3 extends over 14 amino acids. Per germline, CDR1 SGHAT and CDR2 FQNNGV. CDR3 amino acids: CASQITVSGNTIYF. CDR3 DNA sequence: TGTGCCAGTCAAATCACGGTCTCTGGAAACACCATATATTTT.

V and J are TRBV10-3 and TRBJ2-1, with 9 positions matching TRBD2. The germline V gene has CDR1 ENHRY and CDR2 SYGVKD. The CDR3 loop spans 15 amino acids. J lost 10 bases, V lost 0 bases, and 7 bases had no gene match. The CDR3 protein is CAISESAGGRREQFF. The CDR3 DNA follows: TGTGCCATCAGTGAGTCTGCGGGAGGGCGACGGGAGCAGTTCTTC.

This clone was detected only a few times. V and J are TRBV6-5 and TRBJ1-4; D ambiguous. Between the trimmed V and J ends, which lost 1 base and 8 bases, there was a span of 11 bases. The CDR3 extends over 14 amino acids. Germline values: CDR1 MNHEY, CDR2 SVGAGI. The CDR3 protein is CASSYLGGNEKLFF. CDR3 bases: TGTGCCAGCAGTTACTTGGGAGGGAACGAAAAACTGTTTTTT.

CDR3 nucleotide sequence: TGTGCCAGCAGCCCCCAGCGGGCCGGCGAGCAGTTCTTC. It encodes CASSPQRAGEQFF. The chain is built from TRBV6-5 and TRBJ2-1; D is possibly TRBD2 (6 bases). V lost 6 bases, J lost 10 bases, and 16 bases lay in between. This CDR3 is built from 13 residues. Per the germline V gene, CDR1 is MNHEY and CDR2 is SVGAGI.